This entry lists 18 T cell receptor beta chains sequenced from one sample in a study of T-cell reconstitution after alpha-beta-depleted transplantation in children. Unique molecular identifiers tagged the TCRbeta library. Each CDR3 protein gets one entry after TCRdb re-called the PCR reads with MiXCR. The sample contains tens of thousands of distinct CDR3 sequences, 11% of which appear only once. The sequenced sample was PBMCs from the stem cell graft donor, obtained from the stem cell graft. These TCRs come from a human donor who donated a stem cell graft to a child with chronic granulomatous disease.

This clonotype has more than one count but fewer than ten. The rearrangement uses TRBV6-2 or TRBV6-3 and TRBJ2-7; TRBD1 might be the D (5 bases). V lost 7 bases, J lost 3 bases, and 10 bases lay in between. The CDR3 spans 12 residues. In germline, CDR1 is MNHEY, CDR2 SVGEGT. The CDR3 is CASNDRDYEQYF. CDR3 nucleotides: TGTGCCAGCAACGACAGAGACTACGAGCAGTACTTC.

This clonotype has at least ten counts. The chain recombines TRBV5-1 with TRBJ1-5; D is unresolved. The CDR3 spans 13 residues. V shed 1 base and J shed 3 bases, with 5 bases lying between them. Looked up from germline, CDR1 is SGHRS and CDR2 is YFSETQ. CDR3 in DNA: TGCGCCAGCAGCTTGAATAACAATCAGCCCCAGCATTTT. Residues: CASSLNNNQPQHF.

This clonotype was detected many times. V is TRBV15 and J is TRBJ2-2, with 7 bases fitting TRBD2. The V gene's germline CDR1 is LNHNV and CDR2 YYDKDF (reference sequence). V shed 9 bases, J shed 1 base, and the junction held 8 bases outside the gene matches. The CDR3 totals 15 residues. CDR3 sequence: CATLSGAKNTGELFF. As DNA, the CDR3 is TGTGCCACTCTGAGCGGGGCTAAGAACACCGGGGAGCTGTTTTTT.

This clonotype came up many times. The chain combines TRBV12-3 or TRBV12-4 with TRBJ1-1, with D possibly being TRBD1 (6 bases). The CDR3 loop spans 15 amino acids. The V end lost 7 bases, the J end lost 1 base, and 16 bases lay between the germline ends. The CDR3, as DNA: TGTGCCAGCACCCCCCGAGGACAGCCGAACACTGAAGCTTTCTTT. Its protein product is CASTPRGQPNTEAFF.

This clonotype was picked up many times. The V gene is TRBV9, the J gene TRBJ2-3; D assignment may be TRBD1 or TRBD2 (6 bases each). The CDR3 covers 17 residues. V lost 0 bases, J lost 0 bases, and 14 bases lay in between. Germline assignment: CDR1 SGDLS and CDR2 YYNGEE. This CDR3 is CASSVGGGTSSTDTQYF. The CDR3 region has the DNA TGTGCCAGCAGCGTAGGAGGGGGGACCTCTAGCACAGATACGCAGTATTTT. Supplemented by reference TRBV9 and TRBJ2-3, the full variable domain reads DSGVTQTPKHLITATGQRVTLRCSPRSGDLSVYWYQQSLDQGLQFLIQYYNGEERAKGNILERFSAQQFPDLHSELNLSSLELGDSALYFCASSVGGGTSSTDTQYFGPGTRLTVL.

This clonotype was picked up many times. The genes are TRBV6-5 and TRBJ1-2; 9 positions match TRBD1. V shed 0 bases and J 4 bases; nucleotides not matched to a gene: 6. CDR1 is MNHEY and CDR2 is SVGAGI in the germline V gene. This CDR3 is 16 amino acids long. In DNA form, the CDR3 reads TGTGCCAGCAGTTACTCGATGGACAGGGGCTCCTATGGCTACACCTTC. Protein sequence: CASSYSMDRGSYGYTF.

This clonotype was picked up many times. J is TRBJ2-7 and V is TRBV7-9, with 9 positions matching TRBD1. In germline, CDR1 is SEHNR, CDR2 FQNEAQ (reference sequence). With 5 bases clipped from V and 3 bases from J, the junction kept 11 bases outside the gene matches. The length of the CDR3 is 16 residues. CDR3 sequence reads: CASSPDAGTGYYEQYF. The CDR3 DNA reads as TGTGCCAGCAGCCCAGACGCCGGGACAGGGTACTACGAGCAGTACTTC.

This clonotype has a count of ten or more. V and J are TRBV5-1 and TRBJ1-1; no clear D. CDR1 is SGHRS and CDR2 is YFSETQ in the germline V gene. The CDR3 is 16 residues long. V was cut by 1 base and J by 9 bases, with 22 bases left in between. The DNA of the CDR3 is TGCGCCAGCAGCTTGTCCCGGCAAGCGTCAGTCCCTAAAGCTTTCTTT. Its translation: CASSLSRQASVPKAFF.

This clonotype appeared many times. The rearrangement uses TRBV29-1 and TRBJ1-2, with D perhaps matching TRBD1 (6 bases). CDR3 length: 13 residues. Trimming removed 2 bases from V and 7 bases from J, with 14 bases in between. CDR1 is SQVTM and CDR2 is ANQGSEA in the germline V gene. The CDR3 here is CSVEPQGHVGYTF. CDR3 DNA: TGCAGCGTTGAACCACAGGGCCACGTTGGCTACACCTTC.

This clonotype was seen repeatedly, ten times or more. V gene TRBV29-1 combines with J gene TRBJ2-7; 8 bases match TRBD2. Germline V gives CDR1 SQVTM, CDR2 ANQGSEA. The CDR3 contains 13 residues. The junction had 8 bases not matched to a gene; V was cut back by 7 bases and J by 3 bases. The CDR3 DNA reads TGCAGCGCCCGGACTAGCAGAAGCTACGAGCAGTACTTC. As protein: CSARTSRSYEQYF.

This clonotype has at least ten counts. J is TRBJ1-1 and V is TRBV12-3 or TRBV12-4, with D unclear. V lost 4 bases, J lost 0 bases, and 6 bases lay in between. The CDR3 covers 13 residues. The CDR3 DNA sequence: TGTGCCAGCAGTTCCCCCTTGAACACTGAAGCTTTCTTT. Residues: CASSSPLNTEAFF.

This clonotype was counted at least ten times. The chain has TRBV10-3 and TRBJ2-7, with TRBD1 matching over 7 bases. CDR3 size: 17 residues. The junction had 12 bases not matched to a gene; V was cut back by 3 bases and J by 1 base. Germline V gene lookup returns CDR1 ENHRY and CDR2 SYGVKD. Here the CDR3 reads CAISDRWSGDRSYEQYF. DNA of the CDR3: TGTGCCATCAGTGATCGTTGGTCTGGGGACAGATCCTACGAGCAGTACTTC.

At least ten counts were recorded for this clonotype. This chain connects TRBV12-3 or TRBV12-4 to TRBJ2-2; 8 nucleotides agree with TRBD1. V gave up 4 bases and J gave up 4 bases; unmatched junction bases: 5. The CDR3 has 15 amino acids. CDR3 sequence reads: CASSSGQGPTGELFF. For the CDR3, the DNA is TGTGCCAGCAGTTCCGGACAGGGCCCCACCGGGGAGCTGTTTTTT.

This clonotype has ten or more counts. The rearrangement joins TRBV7-2 to TRBJ1-5; possibly TRBD1 for D (5 bases). The germline V gene encodes CDR1 SGHTA and CDR2 FQGNSA. Between the trimmed V and J ends, which lost 3 bases and 7 bases, there was a span of 13 bases. CDR3 size: 14 residues. Written as DNA, the CDR3 is TGTGCCAGCAGCTTCGGCAGGGTGGAACAGCCCCAGCATTTT. It codes for CASSFGRVEQPQHF.

This clonotype appeared many times. The chain uses TRBV5-1 and TRBJ1-4; maybe TRBD1 (5 bases). Looked up from germline, CDR1 is SGHRS and CDR2 is YFSETQ. The germline V and J ends were trimmed by 1 base and 11 bases, with 18 bases remaining between them. The CDR3 extends over 15 amino acids. The CDR3 here is CASSLKVGTEGKLFF. The DNA of the CDR3 is TGCGCCAGCAGCTTGAAGGTGGGGACGGAAGGCAAACTGTTTTTT.

This clonotype was seen at least ten times. CDR3 in amino acids: CASSLGLNTEAFF. The CDR3, as DNA: TGTGCCAGCTCACTTGGACTGAACACTGAAGCTTTCTTT. The chain carries TRBV18 and TRBJ1-1; no reliable D call. The V and J ends lost 4 bases and 0 bases respectively, with 6 bases between them. The CDR3 totals 13 residues. CDR1 and CDR2 (germline): KGHSH, LQKENI.

This clonotype was detected ten times or more. The gene calls are TRBV20-1 and TRBJ1-4, with D perhaps matching TRBD1 (6 bases). Germline V gene data show CDR1 as DFQATT and CDR2 as SNEGSKA (reference sequence). The V gene lost 3 bases and the J gene lost 14 bases, with 13 bases spanning the gap. CDR3 size: 11 residues. CDR3 sequence: CSARTQGSLFF. The CDR3 DNA reads as TGCAGTGCTAGGACACAGGGAAGCCTGTTTTTT.

This clonotype was detected many times. The rearrangement joins TRBV5-1 to TRBJ2-7; the D gene could be TRBD1 or TRBD2 (5 bases each). Germline V gene data show CDR1 as SGHRS and CDR2 as YFSETQ. The length of the CDR3 is 17 residues. Trimming pared 0 bases from V and 5 bases from J, leaving 21 bases between. The chain's CDR3 is CASSLEFSGPPGHEQYF. The CDR3 DNA sequence: TGCGCCAGCAGCTTGGAGTTTTCCGGTCCCCCGGGGCACGAGCAGTACTTC.